This T cell receptor beta chain is from a study of post-analysis software for immune sequencing data. This clonotype was recorded once. Its antigen is still unknown. A read error may produce the germline difference seen at one junction end. Unique molecular identifiers tagged the TCR beta cDNA libraries. One entry per CDR3 protein, called by TCRdb with MiXCR from the PCR reads. Of hundreds of thousands of distinct CDR3 sequences listed, roughly 47% are singletons. Findings and limits, study-wide: Controls significantly exceeded multiple sclerosis patients in normalized Chao1 diversity. Patients showed TRBV5-6, TRBV5-1 and TRBV20-1 among a few TRBV segments more frequent than in controls.

CDR1 and CDR2 from the germline V gene are SGHRS and YFSETQ. CDR3 size: 16 residues. Specimen: blood. V gene TRBV5-1 combines with J gene TRBJ2-1; 9 bases are a match to TRBD1. The receptor was isolated from a girl aged 10 to 17 with multiple sclerosis. CDR3 loop: CANSWGQGGRCNEQFF. CDR3 sequence (DNA): TGCGCCAACAGCTGGGGACAGGGCGGGAGATGCAATGAGCAGTTCTTC.